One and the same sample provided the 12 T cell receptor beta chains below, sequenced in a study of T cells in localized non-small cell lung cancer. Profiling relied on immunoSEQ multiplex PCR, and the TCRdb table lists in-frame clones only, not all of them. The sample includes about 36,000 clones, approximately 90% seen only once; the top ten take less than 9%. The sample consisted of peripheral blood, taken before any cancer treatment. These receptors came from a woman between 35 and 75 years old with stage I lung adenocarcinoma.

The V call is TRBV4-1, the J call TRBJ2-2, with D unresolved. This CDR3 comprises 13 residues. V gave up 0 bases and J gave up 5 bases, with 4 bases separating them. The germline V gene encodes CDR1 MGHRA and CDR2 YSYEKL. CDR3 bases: TGCGCCAGCAGCCAAGAACGGACCGGGGAGCTGTTTTTT. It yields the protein CASSQERTGELFF.

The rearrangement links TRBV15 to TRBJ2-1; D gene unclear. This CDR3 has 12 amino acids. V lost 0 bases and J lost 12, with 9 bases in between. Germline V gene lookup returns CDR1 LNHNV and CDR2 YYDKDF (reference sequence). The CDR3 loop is CATSRDNGLQFF. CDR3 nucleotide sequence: TGTGCCACCAGCAGAGATAACGGATTGCAGTTCTTC.

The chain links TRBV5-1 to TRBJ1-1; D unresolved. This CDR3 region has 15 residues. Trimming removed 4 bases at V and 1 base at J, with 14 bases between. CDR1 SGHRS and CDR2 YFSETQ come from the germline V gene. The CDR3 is CASSIGTPGNTEAFF. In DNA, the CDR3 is TGCGCCAGCAGCATTGGAACACCCGGGAACACTGAAGCTTTCTTT.

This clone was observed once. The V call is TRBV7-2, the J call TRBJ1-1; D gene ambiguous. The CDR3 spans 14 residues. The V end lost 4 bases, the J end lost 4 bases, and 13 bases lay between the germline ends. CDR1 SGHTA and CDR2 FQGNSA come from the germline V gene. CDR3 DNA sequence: TGTGCCAGCAGCTCGCAACATGTAGGCACTGAAGCTTTCTTT. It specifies CASSSQHVGTEAFF.

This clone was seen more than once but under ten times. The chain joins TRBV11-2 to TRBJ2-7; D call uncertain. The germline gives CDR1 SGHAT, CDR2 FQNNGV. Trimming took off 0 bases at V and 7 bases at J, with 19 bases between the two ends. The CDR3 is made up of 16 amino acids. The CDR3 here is CASSLDGQRVWREQYF. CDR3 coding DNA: TGTGCCAGCAGCTTAGATGGGCAACGCGTTTGGCGTGAGCAGTACTTC. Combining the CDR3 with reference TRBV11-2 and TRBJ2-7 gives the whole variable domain EAGVAQSPRYKIIEKRQSVAFWCNPISGHATLYWYQQILGQGPKLLIQFQNNGVVDDSQLPKDRFSAERLKGVDSTLKIQPAKLEDSAVYLCASSLDGQRVWREQYFGPGTRLTVT.

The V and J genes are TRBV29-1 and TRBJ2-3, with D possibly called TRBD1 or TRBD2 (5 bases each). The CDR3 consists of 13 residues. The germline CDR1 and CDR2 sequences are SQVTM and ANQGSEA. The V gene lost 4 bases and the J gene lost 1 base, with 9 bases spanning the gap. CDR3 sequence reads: CSVVVGGTDTQYF. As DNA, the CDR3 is TGCAGCGTTGTCGTGGGGGGCACAGATACGCAGTATTTT.

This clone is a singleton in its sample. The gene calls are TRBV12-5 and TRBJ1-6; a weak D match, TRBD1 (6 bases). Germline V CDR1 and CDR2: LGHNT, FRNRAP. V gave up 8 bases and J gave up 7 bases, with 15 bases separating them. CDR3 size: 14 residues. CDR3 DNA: TGTGCTAGTCAGGAGGGGGACCGGAATTCACCCCTCCACTTT. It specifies CASQEGDRNSPLHF.

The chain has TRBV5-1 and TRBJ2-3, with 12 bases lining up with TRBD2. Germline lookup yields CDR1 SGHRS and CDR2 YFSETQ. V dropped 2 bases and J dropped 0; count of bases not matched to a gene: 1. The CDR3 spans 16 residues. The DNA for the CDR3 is TGCGCCAGCAGCTTACTAGCGGGGGGTAGCACAGATACGCAGTATTTT. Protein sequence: CASSLLAGGSTDTQYF.

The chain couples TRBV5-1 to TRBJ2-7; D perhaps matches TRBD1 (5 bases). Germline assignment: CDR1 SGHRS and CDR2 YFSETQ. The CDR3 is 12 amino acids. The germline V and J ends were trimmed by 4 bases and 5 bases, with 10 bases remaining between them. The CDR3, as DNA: TGCGCCAGCAGCCGACGCAGGGACGAGCAGTACTTC. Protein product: CASSRRRDEQYF.

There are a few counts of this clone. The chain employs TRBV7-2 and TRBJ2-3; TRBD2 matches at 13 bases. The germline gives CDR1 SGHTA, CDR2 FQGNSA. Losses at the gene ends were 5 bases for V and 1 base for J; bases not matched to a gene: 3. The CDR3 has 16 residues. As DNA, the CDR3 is TGTGCCAGCAGCACCGGGACTAGCGGGGGCACAGATACGCAGTATTTT. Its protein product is CASSTGTSGGTDTQYF. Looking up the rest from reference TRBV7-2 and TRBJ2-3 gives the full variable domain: GAGVSQSPSNKVTEKGKDVELRCDPISGHTALYWYRQSLGQGLEFLIYFQGNSAPDKSGLPSDRFSAERTGGSVSTLTIQRTQQEDSAVYLCASSTGTSGGTDTQYFGPGTRLTVL.

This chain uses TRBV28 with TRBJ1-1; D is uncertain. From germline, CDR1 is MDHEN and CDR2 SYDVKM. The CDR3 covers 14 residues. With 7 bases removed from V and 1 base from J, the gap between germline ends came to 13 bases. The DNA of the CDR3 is TGTGCCAGCATTGAAGGCGGGTGGAACACTGAAGCTTTCTTT. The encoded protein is CASIEGGWNTEAFF.

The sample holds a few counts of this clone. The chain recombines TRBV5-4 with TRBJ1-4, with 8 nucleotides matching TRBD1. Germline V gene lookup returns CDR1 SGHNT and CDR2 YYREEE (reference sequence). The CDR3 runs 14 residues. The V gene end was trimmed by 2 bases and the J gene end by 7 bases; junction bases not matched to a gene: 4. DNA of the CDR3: TGTGCCAGCAGCTTTGACAGGGGCGCTGAAAAACTGTTTTTT. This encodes CASSFDRGAEKLFF.